This is a list of T cell receptor beta chains from one sample in a study of response to subunit inactivated influenza vaccine. Each CDR3 protein is one row after TCRdb ran MiXCR on the RT-PCR reads. Altogether about 780,000 distinct CDR3 sequences are present, about 18% being singletons, with the ten largest covering about 11%. Sequenced here: PBMCs from blood, sampled 4 to 6 days after vaccination. These receptors all come from a man aged 45-65 years who received an inactivated influenza vaccine. Both conserved end residues are part of each CDR3.

v_call	j_call	cdr3_length	cdr3_aa
TRBV10-3	TRBJ2-3	14	CAISEQISTDTQYF
TRBV5-5	TRBJ1-2	13	CASSPLLNYGYTF
TRBV9	TRBJ2-1	15	CASRASGGPYNEQFF
TRBV12-3/TRBV12-4	TRBJ2-7	17	CASSRFVTDTARYEQYF
TRBV5-5	TRBJ2-1	15	CASSQWSSSYNEQFF
TRBV15	TRBJ2-2	15	CATSLGLPHTGELFF
TRBV5-1	TRBJ2-1	12	CASSPTGNEQFF
TRBV11-2	TRBJ2-3	17	CASSLGRWGRSTDTQYF
TRBV10-3	TRBJ2-7	17	CAISASPGQGSSYEQYF
TRBV10-3	TRBJ2-7	13	CAISTGTGYEQYF
TRBV11-2	TRBJ2-2	17	CASSLGLAGVDTGELFF
TRBV20-1	TRBJ1-5	15	CSAIPGTGRNQPQHF
TRBV7-9	TRBJ2-3	15	CASSLGGQGAGTQYF
TRBV11-2	TRBJ2-2	14	CASSLGTETGELFF
TRBV4-3	TRBJ2-1	17	CASNQDFGAGGYNEQFF
TRBV10-2	TRBJ2-7	16	CASTPTVGESSYEQYF
TRBV12-3/TRBV12-4	TRBJ1-1	12	CASSFRYTEAFF